This T cell receptor beta chain emerged from a study of blood T cell repertoires in COVID-19 (dated by TCRdb to the early 2020s). Describing the broader study: Collaborator samples came from the United States, Italy and Spain and covered acute and convalescent phases of COVID-19. The material from the prospective study consisted of cDNA or gDNA derived from T cells, B-cell-depleted T cells, or PBMCs. The dataset comprised deeply sampled blood TCRbeta repertoires from subjects exposed to, actively infected with, or recovered from COVID-19. The repertoires were made available in a free public database intended to serve as a resource for research on the immune response to SARS-CoV-2. The samples were drawn from two sources: the first 160 participants of the ongoing ImmuneRACE study, and 1,254 subjects contributed by 6 global collaborators. Nearly every sample came with metadata listing a de-identified subject ID, COVID-19 status, age in years and sex. Where available, HLA class I and class II types were obtained from metadata supplied by the sample provider rather than from assay-based typing.

Beyond this particular receptor, the publication reports: The quantity of clinical and demographic metadata differed by source and by participant and was supplied without curation.

TCRbeta CDR3 regions were amplified from genomic DNA using the immunoSEQ Assay, a bias-controlled multiplex PCR. As for the authors' bioinformatics: The number of nucleated cells in each sample was estimated from the amplification of reference gene primers within the assay. To quantify the absolute abundance of each unique TCRbeta CDR3 rearrangement, sequence reads were collapsed and filtered. Productive Simpson clonality was computed per sample as the square root of Simpson's diversity index over productive rearrangements. The table was pulled from immuneACCESS by TCRdb, which kept in-frame rearrangements only. Such tables lose some clones; where checked, under half of the loss comes from unresolved V genes, and the rest has no known cause. V and J calls plus clone size are reproduced from that table; the DNA served to infer D and trimming. The sample table shows about 170,000 clones, and roughly 79% are seen once. Over 20% of the sample comes from the top ten.

Whole blood was collected in K2EDTA tubes by collaborating institutions according to the institutions' own protocols. For TCRbeta analysis, collaborator samples were shipped as frozen whole blood, as isolated PBMCs, or as DNA extracted from either sample type. CDR1 and CDR2 are read off the germline V gene as WSHSY and SAAADI. At the junction V is shortened by 7 bases and J by 2 bases; bases outside the gene matches: 12. The CDR3 holds 17 amino acids from the cysteine to the phenylalanine. Only the CDR3 DNA is retained, 51 bases long and in frame from the first base. About this clone: What this receptor recognizes is not known. Per-base qualities were not stored, and no clone one base away is much larger.

The sample comprised peripheral blood. The receptor chain draws on TRBV10-2 and TRBJ2-3; 10 central nucleotides agree with TRBD2. This clonotype was obtained from a woman at least 80 years old with acute or convalescent COVID-19. The bases read TGCGCCAGCAAGGGGCTAGCGGGAGTAGTCCCCACAGATACGCAGTATTTT. Translated, this gives CASKGLAGVVPTDTQYF.